This T cell receptor beta chain stems from a study of blood T cell repertoires in COVID-19. Losses at the gene ends were 3 bases for V and 5 bases for J; bases not matched to a gene: 2. The CDR3 length is 14 residues. CDR1 and CDR2 (germline): SGHTA, FQGNSA. Here immunoSEQ multiplex PCR was the method, and the copy in TCRdb shows in-frame clones only, minus some. This table holds over 250,000 clones, approximately 90% found once. This TCR came from a woman under 30 who had recovered from COVID-19. This chain uses TRBV7-2 with TRBJ1-3; TRBD1 matches 9 bases. The material sequenced was PBMCs or T cells enriched from blood (not recorded which). As DNA, the CDR3 is TGTGCCAGCAGCTTGGACAGGGGTAGAAACACCATATATTTT. This translates into CASSLDRGRNTIYF.